The 24 T cell receptor beta chains listed next were all sequenced from one sample in a study of CD8+CD57+ T cells in acquired aplastic anemia. Using genomic DNA as the template, TCR beta VDJ and CDR3 profiling was carried out. TCRdb analysed the reads with MiXCR anew, one entry per CDR3 protein. Of tens of thousands of distinct CDR3 sequences listed, approximately 51% are singletons. Sequenced input: sorted CD4+, CD8+, or CD8+CD57+ T cells (not recorded which) from PBMCs. The origin of the receptors is a human donor in good health, serving as a control.

V is TRBV15 and J is TRBJ2-5; D is possibly TRBD2 (6 bases). The CDR3 is made up of 14 amino acids. Germline V gene sequence: CDR1 LNHNV, CDR2 YYDKDF (reference sequence). The V gene lost 3 bases and the J gene lost 3 bases, with 11 bases spanning the gap. CDR3 DNA sequence: TGTGCCACCAGCAGCGGGGACTTCAAAGAGACCCAGTACTTC. Its translation: CATSSGDFKETQYF.

CDR3 sequence (DNA): TGTGCCAGCAGTTTGACTAGCGGGGCCGAGACTGTCCCCACAGATACGCAGTATTTT. This codes for CASSLTSGAETVPTDTQYF. This rearrangement joins TRBV12-3 or TRBV12-4 to TRBJ2-3; 11 bases map to TRBD2. The CDR3 has 19 residues. V gave up 3 bases and J gave up 2 bases; unmatched junction bases: 13.

This clonotype was seen at least ten times. The chain combines TRBV4-2 with TRBJ2-7; 8 bases map to TRBD2. CDR1 LGHNA and CDR2 YNFKEQ come from the germline V gene. V shed 4 bases and J 2 bases; nucleotides not matched to a gene: 4. The CDR3 consists of 14 residues. The CDR3 sequence is CASSPGRGAYEQYF. CDR3 DNA sequence: TGTGCCAGCAGCCCTGGGCGGGGGGCCTACGAGCAGTACTTC.

This clonotype has just one count. CDR3 amino acids: CASSLAGDGGEKLFF. The CDR3 nucleotides read TGTGCCAGCAGCTTGGCTGGGGACGGGGGTGAAAAACTGTTTTTT. This chain connects TRBV7-9 to TRBJ1-4, with D maybe TRBD1 (5 bases). The germline V and J ends were trimmed by 3 bases and 7 bases, with 15 bases remaining between them. The V gene's germline CDR1 is SEHNR and CDR2 FQNEAQ (reference sequence). The CDR3 is made up of 15 amino acids.

V and J are TRBV10-3 and TRBJ1-5, with D possibly TRBD1 on 5 matching bases. V shed 0 bases and J shed 0 bases, with 6 bases lying between them. The CDR3 is 15 amino acids. CDR1 is ENHRY, CDR2 SYGVKD, per germline. The CDR3 spells CAISESQGSNQPQHF. The CDR3 region has the DNA TGTGCCATCAGTGAGTCCCAGGGTAGCAATCAGCCCCAGCATTTT.

There are a few counts of this clonotype. This chain links TRBV4-1 with TRBJ2-1, with TRBD2 matching 12 bases. V dropped 2 bases and J dropped 5; count of bases not matched to a gene: 16. The CDR3 loop spans 20 amino acids. CDR1 and CDR2 from the germline V gene are MGHRA and YSYEKL. The CDR3 reads CASSQSSALWTSGIHNEQFF. The CDR3 DNA reads TGCGCCAGCAGCCAATCTTCCGCTCTGTGGACTAGCGGGATCCACAATGAGCAGTTCTTC.

In this sample, this clonotype turned up many times. The chain carries TRBV5-4 and TRBJ2-3; 7 bases agree with TRBD2. This CDR3 contains 14 residues. The germline CDR1 and CDR2 sequences are SGHNT and YYREEE (reference sequence). Unmatched junction bases numbered 6, after V lost 2 bases and J lost 6 bases. CDR3 in amino acids: CASSLRGEGDTQYF. The CDR3 DNA sequence: TGTGCCAGCAGCTTACGGGGGGAGGGGGATACGCAGTATTTT.

CDR3 bases: TGTGCCACCAGCAGGGGACGGCCAGGCGGTGAAGCTTTCTTT. It translates to CATSRGRPGGEAFF. The chain couples TRBV15 to TRBJ1-1; tentative D call: TRBD1 (5 bases). CDR3 length equals 14 residues. V lost 3 bases and J lost 7, with 15 bases in between. In germline, CDR1 is LNHNV, CDR2 YYDKDF (reference sequence).

V is TRBV2 and J is TRBJ1-6, with D maybe TRBD1 (5 bases). V lost 3 bases, J lost 6 bases, and 9 bases lay in between. Germline V CDR1 and CDR2: SNHLY, FYNNEI. The CDR3 is 14 amino acids. The CDR3 loop is CASSDLGGNSPLHF. The CDR3 DNA reads as TGTGCCAGCAGTGATCTGGGGGGTAATTCACCCCTCCACTTT.

This clonotype was picked up many times. This rearrangement joins TRBV20-1 to TRBJ2-1; D assignment may be TRBD1 or TRBD2 (5 bases each). There are 16 residues in the CDR3. The germline V and J ends were trimmed by 0 bases and 7 bases, with 19 bases remaining between them. In germline, CDR1 is DFQATT, CDR2 SNEGSKA (reference sequence). The CDR3 sequence: CSARDLRAEGPNEQFF. Written as DNA, the CDR3 is TGCAGTGCTAGAGATCTAAGGGCAGAGGGACCAAATGAGCAGTTCTTC.

The rearrangement uses TRBV19 and TRBJ2-2; a weak D match, TRBD1 (6 bases). Germline V CDR1 and CDR2: LNHDA, SQIVND (reference sequence). This CDR3 is 14 amino acids long. The V gene lost 9 bases and the J gene lost 4 bases, with 15 bases spanning the gap. The CDR3 here is CASRLGAVTGELFF. The CDR3 bases are TGTGCCAGCAGGCTGGGGGCGGTCACCGGGGAGCTGTTTTTT.

This clonotype was found a few times. This chain links TRBV15 with TRBJ1-1; 7 bases are a match to TRBD1. The trim removed 9 bases at V and 1 base at J, leaving 8 bases unmatched. This CDR3 has 14 residues. Germline CDR1 and CDR2: LNHNV and YYDKDF (reference sequence). The CDR3 sequence is CATQRGTANTEAFF. The CDR3, as DNA: TGTGCCACTCAGAGAGGGACAGCGAACACTGAAGCTTTCTTT.

This clonotype is deemed medium-sized. This chain joins TRBV7-9 and TRBJ1-6, with D possibly TRBD1 on 6 matching bases. V was pared by 4 bases and J by 7 bases, with 11 bases between. CDR3 length: 14 residues. The germline V gene has CDR1 SEHNR and CDR2 FQNEAQ (reference sequence). The CDR3 is CASSYGQNNSPLHF. CDR3 nucleotide sequence: TGTGCCAGCAGCTACGGACAGAACAATTCACCCCTCCACTTT.

V gene TRBV10-1 combines with J gene TRBJ2-7, with a weak D call TRBD2 (6 bases). The CDR3 is 14 amino acids. The V and J ends lost 3 bases and 4 bases respectively, with 13 bases between them. Germline CDR1 reads WNHNN; CDR2 reads SYGVQD (reference sequence). DNA for the CDR3: TGCGCCAGCAGTGACCGACTAGTCCGTTACGAGCAGTACTTC. Translated: CASSDRLVRYEQYF.

In DNA form, the CDR3 reads TGTGCCAGCAGTGATTTACCACAGGGCGAGGCTTTCTTT. It specifies CASSDLPQGEAFF. The chain recombines TRBV25-1 with TRBJ1-1; D is perhaps TRBD1 (6 bases). The CDR3 covers 13 residues. Germline-derived CDR1 and CDR2 are MGHDK and SYGVNS. The V end lost 3 bases, the J end lost 11 bases, and 16 bases lay between the germline ends. Supplemented by reference TRBV25-1 and TRBJ1-1, the full variable domain reads EADIYQTPRYLVIGTGKKITLECSQTMGHDKMYWYQQDPGMELHLIHYSYGVNSTEKGDLSSESTVSRIRTEHFPLTLESARPSHTSQYLCASSDLPQGEAFFGQGTRLTVV.

In its sample, this clonotype was seen once. V usage is TRBV19 and J usage is TRBJ1-1; 8 bases are a match to TRBD1. The germline V gene encodes CDR1 LNHDA and CDR2 SQIVND (reference sequence). CDR3 length: 12 amino acids. Trimming at V came to 9 bases and at J to 7 bases, leaving 7 bases not matched to a gene. The DNA for the CDR3 is TGTGCCAGCCGGGACAGGCCCGGTGAAGCTTTCTTT. It codes for CASRDRPGEAFF.

This sequence joins TRBV10-3 and TRBJ2-1, with D perhaps TRBD1 (5 bases). The CDR3 covers 14 residues. Per germline, CDR1 ENHRY and CDR2 SYGVKD. V was cut by 3 bases and J by 5 bases, with 11 bases left in between. Here the CDR3 reads CAISDGAFDNEQFF. In nucleotides, the CDR3 is TGTGCCATCAGTGATGGGGCGTTCGACAATGAGCAGTTCTTC.

This chain links TRBV20-1 with TRBJ2-6; D not resolved. Germline CDR1 reads DFQATT; CDR2 reads SNEGSKA (reference sequence). V lost 0 bases and J lost 4, with 10 bases in between. CDR3 length: 15 residues. CDR3 amino acids: CSARDQGRGANVLTF. CDR3 coding DNA: TGCAGTGCTAGAGATCAAGGGCGAGGGGCCAACGTCCTGACTTTC.

This chain links TRBV19 with TRBJ2-7; tentative D call: TRBD2 (5 bases). CDR3 length: 15 residues. The germline gives CDR1 LNHDA, CDR2 SQIVND (reference sequence). V lost 3 bases to trimming and J lost 4 bases, with 16 bases between them. CDR3 sequence: CASSIFPSRVYEQYF. As DNA, the CDR3 is TGTGCCAGTAGTATTTTCCCGTCGAGGGTTTACGAGCAGTACTTC.

This clonotype was detected ten times or more. The rearrangement uses TRBV9 and TRBJ2-2; tentative D call: TRBD2 (6 bases). The CDR3 consists of 13 residues. Trimming shortened V by 2 bases and J by 5 bases, and 7 bases separated the two germline ends. CDR1 is SGDLS, CDR2 YYNGEE, per germline. The DNA of the CDR3 is TGTGCCAGCAGCGTGGGGAGGACCGGGGAGCTGTTTTTT. It codes for CASSVGRTGELFF.

The chain is built from TRBV11-1 and TRBJ2-3; 9 nucleotides line up with TRBD2. This CDR3 has 15 residues. The trim removed 5 bases at V and 5 bases at J, leaving 8 bases unmatched. Germline CDR1 reads SGHAT; CDR2 reads FQDESV (reference sequence). The CDR3 coding sequence is TGTGCCAGCAGCGGGGTAGCGGGAGCAGGAGATACGCAGTATTTT. This gives the protein CASSGVAGAGDTQYF.

This clonotype came up a few times. This chain's CDR3 is CASLRDLGSYEQYF. The CDR3 region has the DNA TGTGCCAGCCTAAGAGATCTAGGATCCTACGAGCAGTACTTC. The rearrangement uses TRBV2 and TRBJ2-7; D remains unclear. V was clipped by 8 bases and J by 1 base, with 15 bases between them. Germline-derived CDR1 and CDR2 are SNHLY and FYNNEI. The CDR3 runs 14 residues.

V and J are TRBV20-1 and TRBJ2-7; TRBD2 matches 9 bases. The V gene's germline CDR1 is DFQATT and CDR2 SNEGSKA (reference sequence). The ends lost 4 bases at V and 0 bases at J; junction bases unmatched: 10. The CDR3 runs to 16 residues. The CDR3 sequence is CSANPPIAGVSYEQYF. The CDR3 DNA reads TGCAGTGCTAACCCTCCTATAGCGGGAGTCTCCTACGAGCAGTACTTC.

The rearrangement uses TRBV12-3 or TRBV12-4 and TRBJ2-7, with D possibly matching TRBD1 (6 bases). The CDR3 consists of 16 residues. The V gene lost 5 bases and the J gene lost 3 bases, with 20 bases spanning the gap. Here the CDR3 reads CASSTGLGQGFYEQYF. CDR3 bases: TGTGCCAGCAGTACCGGGTTGGGGCAGGGGTTCTACGAGCAGTACTTC.